These T cell receptor beta chains were read from a single sample in a study of blood T cell repertoires in COVID-19. Assay used: immunoSEQ multiplex PCR; TCRdb lists only in-frame clones, some missing. Of under 300,000 clones in the sample, about four fifths were seen once. Sequences were obtained from peripheral blood. The receptor source for this set is a woman aged 55-75 years with active or convalescent COVID-19. Both conserved end residues are part of each CDR3. D genes are given only for firm matches. The size field is filled for only some rows; it gives once, few, many or a size class.

TRBV7-9,TRBJ2-2,-,-,TGTGCCAGCAGCCTAATGGTGTCGAACACCGGGGAGCTGTTTTTT,CASSLMVSNTGELFF
TRBV7-3,TRBJ2-3,-,-,TGTGCCAGCAGCTTAGGCCCCGGGGGGCGTACAGATACGCAGTATTTT,CASSLGPGGRTDTQYF
TRBV29-1,TRBJ1-2,-,-,TGCAGCGTTAACAGGGCTTCCGGTGGCTACACCTTC,CSVNRASGGYTF
TRBV2,TRBJ1-4,-,-,TGTGCCAGCAGTGACGGGCGGGCTAATGAAAAACTGTTTTTT,CASSDGRANEKLFF
TRBV12-3/TRBV12-4,TRBJ1-1,-,TRBD1,TGTGCCAGCAGCCTTGACAGGGCCACTGAAGCTTTCTTT,CASSLDRATEAFF
TRBV27,TRBJ2-7,few,-,TGTGCCAGCACCCCTTCGGGTAGCAAAGAGCAGTACTTC,CASTPSGSKEQYF
TRBV4-1,TRBJ2-5,few,TRBD2,TGCGCCAGCAGCCAAAGATCGGACGGGAGGGAGACCCAGTACTTC,CASSQRSDGRETQYF
TRBV6-5,TRBJ1-5,-,TRBD1,TGTGCCAGCAGGGACAGGGGAGCTTTTGCCCAGCATTTT,CASRDRGAFAQHF
TRBV7-2,TRBJ2-7,-,TRBD2,TGTGCCAGCAGCCCCCGCCAGATAGCGGGGGGTGGGGGGCAGTACTTC,CASSPRQIAGGGGQYF
TRBV19,TRBJ1-6,-,TRBD1,TGTGCCAGTAGTGGACAGGGAGTTAATTCACCCCTCCACTTT,CASSGQGVNSPLHF
TRBV3-1/TRBV3-2,TRBJ2-5,-,TRBD2,TGTGCCAGCAGCCGCGGGACTAGCGGGGCGGAGACCCAGTACTTC,CASSRGTSGAETQYF
TRBV5-1,TRBJ2-7,-,-,TGCGCCAGCAGCTTGGGCGGGGCCCTATACGAGCAGTACTTC,CASSLGGALYEQYF
TRBV7-2,TRBJ2-3,-,TRBD2,TGTGCCAGCAGCGCGGGGGGGTACGATACGCAGTATTTT,CASSAGGYDTQYF
TRBV4-1,TRBJ2-3,-,-,TGCGCCAGCAGCCTACTAGTCACAGATACGCAGTATTTT,CASSLLVTDTQYF
TRBV29-1,TRBJ2-3,-,-,TGCAGCGTTGCTGAGGGAGGCACAGATACGCAGTATTTT,CSVAEGGTDTQYF
TRBV6-5,TRBJ2-7,-,-,TGTGCCAGCAGTTACTCGGCGCGGCTTACCTACGAGCAGTACTTC,CASSYSARLTYEQYF
TRBV21-1,TRBJ1-6,-,-,TGTGCCAGCATTCCCGGCGAGGGACAGGGTGTTTCACCCCTCCACTTT,CASIPGEGQGVSPLHF
TRBV19,TRBJ1-1,-,-,TGTGCCAGTAAGGGGCAGTTGAACACTGAAGCTTTCTTT,CASKGQLNTEAFF
TRBV6-1,TRBJ2-5,-,TRBD2,TGTGCCAGCAGTGTCCAGACTAGCGGGGGACCTGAGTCCCAGTACTTC,CASSVQTSGGPESQYF
TRBV7-2,TRBJ2-5,once,-,TGTGCCAGCAGGCTGGGGCGGTACCAAGAGACCCAGTACTTC,CASRLGRYQETQYF
TRBV18,TRBJ1-3,few,TRBD1,TGTGCCAGCTCACCACTAGGGACAGTTGGAGACTCTGGAAACACCATATATTTT,CASSPLGTVGDSGNTIYF
TRBV4-2,TRBJ2-5,few,-,TGTGCCAGCAGCCAAGCAGACACGCCGGCAGAGACCCAGTACTTC,CASSQADTPAETQYF
TRBV18,TRBJ2-3,-,TRBD2,TGTGCCAGCTCTCCGGGACTAGCGGGGGTTAGCACAGATACGCAGTATTTT,CASSPGLAGVSTDTQYF
TRBV11-1,TRBJ2-6,-,TRBD1,TGTGCCAGCAGCCATACAGGGGGCTCCGGGGCCAACGTCCTGACTTTC,CASSHTGGSGANVLTF
TRBV2,TRBJ2-7,few,-,TGTGCCAGCAACCAGCGCCCCTACGAGCAGTACTTC,CASNQRPYEQYF
TRBV19,TRBJ2-2,-,TRBD2,TGTGCCAGTAGTATTCGAGTCGGGGGGACCCTCACCGGGGAGCTGTTTTTT,CASSIRVGGTLTGELFF
TRBV10-3,TRBJ1-1,-,TRBD1,TGTGACCAGGGGGACAGGGTGAACACTGAAGCTTTCTTT,CDQGDRVNTEAFF
TRBV5-5,TRBJ2-7,once,-,TGTGCCAGCAGGGCCACAGGGGAGCAGTACTTC,CASRATGEQYF
TRBV13,TRBJ2-7,once,TRBD2,TGTGCCAGCAGCTGGGGGACTAGCGGGCGTCGCTCCTACGAGCAGTACTTC,CASSWGTSGRRSYEQYF
TRBV20-1,TRBJ2-7,-,TRBD2,TGCAGTGCTAGTGAATCTAGCGGTTTCTACGAGCAGTACTTC,CSASESSGFYEQYF
TRBV2,TRBJ1-2,-,TRBD1,TGTGCCAGCAGAGGGGACAGGGGACTCTATGGCTACACCTTC,CASRGDRGLYGYTF
TRBV13,TRBJ2-2,once,TRBD2,TGTGCCAGCAGCACCCTGGCGGGGGGGCCGACCGGGGAGCTGTTTTTT,CASSTLAGGPTGELFF
TRBV10-3,TRBJ1-5,few,-,TGTGCCATCAGTGAGGGAAGCGTGGTGGATCAGCCCCAGCATTTT,CAISEGSVVDQPQHF
TRBV27,TRBJ1-4,-,-,TGTGCCAGCAGTCCCCCCCCGGGGATGAATGAAAAACTGTTTTTT,CASSPPPGMNEKLFF